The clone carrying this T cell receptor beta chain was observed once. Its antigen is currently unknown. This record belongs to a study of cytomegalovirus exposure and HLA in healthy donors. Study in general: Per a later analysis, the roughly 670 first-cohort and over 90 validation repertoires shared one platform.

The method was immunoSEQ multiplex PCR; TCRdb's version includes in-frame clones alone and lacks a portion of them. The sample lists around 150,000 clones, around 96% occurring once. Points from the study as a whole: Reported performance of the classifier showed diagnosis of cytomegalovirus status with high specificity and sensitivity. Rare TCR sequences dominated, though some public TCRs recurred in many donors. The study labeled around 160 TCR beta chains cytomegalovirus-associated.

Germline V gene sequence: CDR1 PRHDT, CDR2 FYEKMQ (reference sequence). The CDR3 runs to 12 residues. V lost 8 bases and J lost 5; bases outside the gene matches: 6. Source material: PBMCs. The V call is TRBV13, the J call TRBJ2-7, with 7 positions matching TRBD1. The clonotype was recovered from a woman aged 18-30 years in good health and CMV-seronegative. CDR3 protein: CASGQGEHEQYF. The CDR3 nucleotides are TGTGCCAGCGGCCAGGGGGAACACGAGCAGTACTTC.